This T cell receptor beta chain is drawn from a study of long-term antiretroviral therapy in people with HIV. The CDR3 is 12 residues long. Germline CDR1 reads KGHSH; CDR2 reads LQKENI. Trimming pared 4 bases from V and 7 bases from J, leaving 11 bases between. A v3.0 immunoSEQ assay was performed at survey level. Some clones are missing from TCRdb's copy, which holds only in-frame ones; the method was immunoSEQ multiplex PCR. The sample includes under 20,000 clones, about 81% of them seen just once. The chain is built from TRBV18 and TRBJ2-7; D might be TRBD2 (6 bases). The sequencing used unsorted PBMCs, collected 0.3 years after starting antiretroviral therapy. This TCR was recovered from a man younger than 30 with HIV. The chain's CDR3 is CASSRGTREQYV. CDR3 in DNA: TGTGCCAGCTCACGCGGGACCCGAGAGCAGTACGTC.